These 4 T cell receptor beta chains originate from one sample sequenced in a study of cytomegalovirus exposure and HLA in healthy donors. Profiling relied on immunoSEQ multiplex PCR, and the TCRdb table lists in-frame clones only, not all of them. This table holds over 150,000 clones, approximately 84% found once. Sample: PBMCs. These receptors were obtained from a woman younger than 35 in good health and CMV-seropositive.

This sequence joins TRBV4-3 and TRBJ1-6; unclear D gene. The V end lost 4 bases, the J end lost 12 bases, and 16 bases lay between the germline ends. The CDR3 spans 14 residues. Germline V gene data show CDR1 as LGHNA and CDR2 as YSLEER. This CDR3 reads CASSPTISAGPLHF. In nucleotides, the CDR3 is TGCGCCAGCAGCCCCACGATCTCCGCGGGACCCCTCCACTTT.

The chain has TRBV19 and TRBJ1-1; no definite D call. Trimming left V 11 bases short and J 1 base short, with 17 bases between. This CDR3 is 14 amino acids long. Germline CDR1 is LNHDA and CDR2 is SQIVND (reference sequence). DNA for the CDR3: TGTGCCTCAGTTCCTTCTCTGGCGAACACTGAAGCTTTCTTT. This gives the protein CASVPSLANTEAFF.

The V and J genes are TRBV27 and TRBJ2-5, with TRBD2 matching 7 bases. J was trimmed by 5 bases and V by 4 bases; bases with no gene match: 10. The CDR3 extends over 15 amino acids. The V gene's germline CDR1 is MNHEY and CDR2 SMNVEV (reference sequence). The CDR3 is CASSSLAAPEETQYF. Here the CDR3 DNA reads TGTGCCAGCAGTTCCCTAGCGGCCCCTGAGGAGACCCAGTACTTC.

This chain links TRBV5-6 with TRBJ1-4, with 8 bases lining up with TRBD1. Germline V CDR1 and CDR2: SGHDT, YYEEEE. V trimming: 1 base; J trimming: 3 bases; junction bases outside the gene matches: 2. This CDR3 contains 15 residues. The CDR3 DNA reads TGTGCCAGCAGCTTGATGACAGGGGCTAATGAAAAACTGTTTTTT. Translating it yields CASSLMTGANEKLFF. The entire variable domain, with the rest obtained from reference TRBV5-6 and TRBJ1-4, is as follows: DAGVTQSPTHLIKTRGQQVTLRCSPKSGHDTVSWYQQALGQGPQFIFQYYEEEERQRGNFPDRFSGHQFPNYSSELNVNALLLGDSALYLCASSLMTGANEKLFFGSGTQLSVL.